This T cell receptor (beta chain) was identified during a study of prognosis after radiotherapy for stage I lung cancer (dated by TCRdb to the early 2020s). For the study in its entirety: Between early 2018 and 2019, about 20 stage I NSCLC patients were enrolled in Nanjing, China. Patients with newly diagnosed primary stage I lung tumors numbered some 14, with about 5 others having oligometastatic NSCLC after surgical resection of the primary tumor. Every patient was deemed medically inoperable, approximately eleven because of comorbidities and over five because they refused surgery. The cohort comprised 10 to 15 men and several women with a median age of approximately 74 years, ranging from roughly 50 to 85 years. Squamous cell carcinoma histology was identified in over five patients, and adenocarcinoma histology was identified in more than ten patients. Image-guided IMRT or VMAT was used to deliver SBRT in 3 to 5 fractions at a biologically effective dose of at least 100 Gy. Concurrent therapy was not administered to any patient alongside SBRT. Four of the 19 patients developed distant metastases after SBRT, at a median of approximately 7 months; the other 15 showed no significant progression. Peripheral blood TCR beta repertoires were profiled in stage I NSCLC patients before and after stereotactic body radiotherapy, and the study then linked these repertoires to distant failure. A total of around 40 blood samples from around 19 patients were sequenced, with one sample obtained before and one obtained after SBRT for each patient.

On this clonotype itself: The antigen it recognizes is unknown. Sequence at one end of the junction differs from germline and may be a read error.

Two rounds of multiplex PCR on genomic DNA were used to amplify the TCR beta CDR3 region. In the first PCR round, primers specific to each TRBV and TRBJ gene were used, and the primer sequences were filed in Chinese patent CN105087789A. Universal primers were used in the second PCR round. The Roche High Pure PCR Template Preparation Kit was used to extract genomic DNA from frozen PBMCs. Libraries were sequenced paired-end with 151 bp reads on an Illumina HiSeq 3000. Processing in the source paper ran as follows. Raw reads lacking the multiplex PCR primer sequences were removed with CutAdapt. Using PEAR, the high-quality paired reads were merged into contigs. By aligning each contig to reference sequences, MiXCR assigned the TRB V, D and J gene segments to that contig. CDR3 sequences were clustered by base quality and sequence similarity to remove sequencing errors. Shannon entropy normalized by the natural log of productive TCR sequence number was used as the measure of diversity. To get clonality, Shannon entropy was divided by the natural log of the number of unique clonotypes, and that result was subtracted from one. The Youden index of ROC curves was used to select progression-free survival cut-offs for repertoire metrics, and analyses were performed in R 3.5.3. The public reads were reprocessed in TCRdb via fastp at Q25 and MiXCR, keeping in-frame beta chains. Duplicate CDR3 protein sequences are folded into a single record with the most common DNA and genes. These V and J calls originate from TCRdb's pipeline instead of the authors' own analysis. This sample has tens of thousands of distinct CDR3 sequences in its table, and about 25% of those were observed once. In total, the top ten clones hold about 7.5% of the sample.

All patients had node-negative disease on CT and PET/CT, and none had a history of other malignancies or had previously received chemotherapy or radiotherapy. At each of two time points, roughly 6.3 milliliters of peripheral venous blood were collected in EDTA tubes. Ficoll-Paque Plus density-gradient centrifugation was used to isolate PBMCs. Samples were stored at -80°C immediately after collection until analysis. On the study overall, not on this receptor specifically: Differences in TRBV and TRBJ usage frequencies by metastasis status were reportedly observed in two V genes at baseline and in several V and two J genes after SBRT. The small cohort and short follow-up limited the study, so independent validation of the findings is needed. None of the reported P values were adjusted for multiple comparisons. After SBRT, the number of unique TCR clones decreased (median roughly 10,000 before versus 6,000 to 7,500 after; Wilcoxon paired P=0.011). No determination of tumor specificity was made for expanded TCR clones. Post-SBRT Shannon entropy and its change from baseline were lower in patients who developed distant metastases; baseline Shannon entropy was not associated with metastases.

CDR1 is given as SGHRS and CDR2 as YFSETQ, both from the germline V gene. Counted from cysteine to phenylalanine, this CDR3 has 14 amino acids. Only the CDR3 portion is preserved as DNA: 42 bases, with reading frame beginning at the first base. This receptor was taken from a donor of 50 years or more with non-small cell lung cancer. The sample here was PBMCs, taken before or after stereotactic body radiation therapy (not recorded which). The V and J genes are TRBV5-1 and TRBJ2-3; TRBD1 might be the D gene, on 6 matching bases. The CDR3 protein: CAISAQGVGDTQYF. The DNA is as follows: TGCGCCATCAGCGCACAGGGTGTAGGTGATACGCAGTATTTT.